Shown below are 27 T cell receptor beta chains from a single sample sequenced in a study of blood T cell repertoires in COVID-19. Generated by immunoSEQ multiplex PCR, the TCRdb table keeps only in-frame clones and is missing some. The sample includes more than 75,000 clones, approximately 84% of them seen just once. The specimen sequenced was peripheral blood. The receptors here all came from a human donor in a cohort sampled during active COVID-19.

The chain employs TRBV2 and TRBJ2-1, with TRBD1 matching 9 bases. The CDR3 extends over 16 amino acids. Germline trimming cut 7 bases from V and 8 bases from J; bases unmatched to any gene: 15. Germline CDR1 and CDR2: SNHLY and FYNNEI. As DNA, the CDR3 is TGTGCCAGCAACCCGGGACAGGGAAGGGGTGGAGATGAGCAGTTCTTC. Amino acids: CASNPGQGRGGDEQFF.

This clone was seen once. This chain joins TRBV7-9 and TRBJ2-1; TRBD2 aligns across 8 bases. V shed 5 bases and J 2 bases; nucleotides not matched to a gene: 5. The CDR3 spans 15 residues. Germline V gene data show CDR1 as SEHNR and CDR2 as FQNEAQ (reference sequence). For the CDR3, the DNA is TGTGCCAGCAGCCGCCTTAGCGGGACCTACAATGAGCAGTTCTTC. It is translated as CASSRLSGTYNEQFF.

The chain combines TRBV7-9 with TRBJ1-3; D perhaps matches TRBD1 (6 bases). V was pared by 1 base and J by 0 bases, with 10 bases between. The CDR3 length is 16 residues. From germline, CDR1 is SEHNR and CDR2 FQNEAQ (reference sequence). The CDR3, as DNA: TGTGCCAGCAGCTTAGGTGACAGGTACTCTGGAAACACCATATATTTT. This codes for CASSLGDRYSGNTIYF.

CDR3 residues: CASSLRGAPTQYF. The CDR3 nucleotides read TGTGCCAGCAGTTTGCGGGGGGCCCCCACCCAGTACTTC. The chain links TRBV12-3 or TRBV12-4 to TRBJ2-5, with TRBD2 identical over 8 bases. The V and J ends lost 3 bases and 8 bases, in that order; junction bases with no gene match: 5. This CDR3 is 13 amino acids long.

This clone was found once. The J gene is TRBJ2-1, the V gene TRBV24-1, with 14 bases identical to TRBD2. Germline V CDR1 and CDR2: KGHDR, SFDVKD. CDR3 length: 16 residues. Losses at the gene ends were 5 bases for V and 4 bases for J; bases not matched to a gene: 3. CDR3 DNA sequence: TGTGCCACCAGTGGACTAGCGGGAGGGGCGTACAATGAGCAGTTCTTC. As protein: CATSGLAGGAYNEQFF.

The rearrangement joins TRBV14 to TRBJ1-1; D may be TRBD1 (5 bases). The CDR3 is 13 amino acids. Germline assignment: CDR1 SGHDN and CDR2 FVKESK. Trimming shortened V by 4 bases and J by 10 bases, and 16 bases separated the two germline ends. This CDR3 reads CASSLSGRGGAFF. In nucleotides, the CDR3 is TGTGCCAGCAGCCTGTCAGGGAGGGGAGGAGCTTTCTTT. Filled out from reference TRBV14 and TRBJ1-1, the complete variable domain reads EAGVTQFPSHSVIEKGQTVTLRCDPISGHDNLYWYRRVMGKEIKFLLHFVKESKQDESGMPNNRFLAERTGGTYSTLKVQPAELEDSGVYFCASSLSGRGGAFFGQGTRLTVV.

The chain combines TRBV28 with TRBJ2-7, with a tentative D call TRBD2 (5 bases). The germline V and J ends were trimmed by 6 bases and 1 base, with 19 bases remaining between them. Germline-derived CDR1 and CDR2 are MDHEN and SYDVKM. The CDR3 has 16 residues. In nucleotides, the CDR3 is TGTGCCAGCAGGACCCTGCGGCGGGCCCCATCCTACGAGCAGTACTTC. Encoded protein: CASRTLRRAPSYEQYF.

CDR3 DNA sequence: TGTGCCAGCAGCACACAGGCCTCTGGGGCCAACGTCCTGACTTTC. This sequence encodes CASSTQASGANVLTF. The chain has TRBV9 and TRBJ2-6; TRBD1 is a possible D gene (5 bases). The CDR3 runs 15 residues. The germline CDR1 and CDR2 sequences are SGDLS and YYNGEE. V lost 4 bases, J lost 0 bases, and 8 bases lay in between.

The chain links TRBV3-1 (or the pseudogene TRBV3-2) to TRBJ2-2; 8 bases are shared with TRBD1. There are 15 residues in the CDR3. The J segment lost 6 bases and the V segment lost 1 base, leaving 4 bases of the junction unmatched. CDR1 LGHDT and CDR2 YNNKEL come from the germline V gene (reference sequence). The CDR3 reads CASSQVQGVAGELFF. The CDR3 DNA follows: TGTGCCAGCAGCCAAGTACAGGGGGTCGCCGGGGAGCTGTTTTTT.

V gene TRBV27 combines with J gene TRBJ2-7; D remains unclear. The germline V gene has CDR1 MNHEY and CDR2 SMNVEV (reference sequence). CDR3 length: 15 residues. Deletions cut 2 bases from V and 4 bases from J, with 15 bases between. This chain's CDR3 is CASSLEPEPTYEQYF. The CDR3 DNA is TGTGCCAGCAGTTTAGAGCCGGAGCCAACGTACGAGCAGTACTTC.

The chain carries TRBV19 and TRBJ1-2, with a tentative D call TRBD1 (6 bases). This CDR3 is built from 14 residues. Trimming cost V 11 bases and J 2 bases, with 18 bases left between them. Germline assignment: CDR1 LNHDA and CDR2 SQIVND (reference sequence). For the CDR3, the DNA is TGTGCCTCCCAAGACCGGGGGGCGAACTATGGCTACACCTTC. This encodes CASQDRGANYGYTF.

Here the CDR3 reads CASSYPGLENEQYF. In DNA, the CDR3 is TGTGCCAGCAGTTACCCGGGACTAGAAAACGAGCAGTACTTC. This sequence joins TRBV6-6 and TRBJ2-7, with 8 bases matching TRBD2. Losses at the gene ends were 2 bases for V and 5 bases for J; bases not matched to a gene: 5. The CDR3 spans 14 residues. CDR1 MNHNY and CDR2 SVGAGI come from the germline V gene (reference sequence).

This sequence joins TRBV27 and TRBJ2-7; D may be TRBD1 (5 bases). The CDR3 spans 15 residues. V dropped 1 base and J dropped 3 bases, with 13 bases sitting between them. The germline gives CDR1 MNHEY, CDR2 SMNVEV (reference sequence). CDR3 nucleotides: TGTGCCAGCAGTTTATGGCTAGGGGAAAGCTACGAGCAGTACTTC. Translating it yields CASSLWLGESYEQYF.

V is TRBV19 and J is TRBJ2-3; 8 nucleotides align to TRBD1. The CDR3 has 15 residues. V was pared by 5 bases and J by 5 bases, with 9 bases of the junction left unmatched. Germline V lookup: CDR1 LNHDA, CDR2 SQIVND (reference sequence). The CDR3 sequence: CASSWGRGRRDTQYF. The CDR3 DNA follows: TGTGCCAGTAGTTGGGGCAGGGGGCGGAGAGATACGCAGTATTTT.

The chain couples TRBV19 to TRBJ1-1, with 7 positions matching TRBD1. The CDR3 is 14 residues long. Germline V gene lookup returns CDR1 LNHDA and CDR2 SQIVND (reference sequence). V was pared by 3 bases and J by 2 bases, with 3 bases of the junction left unmatched. CDR3 nucleotide sequence: TGTGCCAGTAGTATTCACAGGGGCAACACTGAAGCTTTCTTT. It yields the protein CASSIHRGNTEAFF.

In nucleotides, the CDR3 is TGTGCCAGCAGCCAAGGGGGCAGGCCTGGAAACACCATATATTTT. This sequence encodes CASSQGGRPGNTIYF. The V gene is TRBV3-1 (or the pseudogene TRBV3-2), the J gene TRBJ1-3, with a possible D match to TRBD1 (5 bases). Deletions cut 1 base from V and 2 bases from J, with 9 bases between. The germline CDR1 and CDR2 sequences are LGHDT and YNNKEL (reference sequence). The CDR3 extends over 15 amino acids.

This clone appeared a few times. The V and J genes are TRBV29-1 and TRBJ1-2; D is uncertain. Germline V gene lookup returns CDR1 SQVTM and CDR2 ANQGSEA. This CDR3 contains 8 residues. The CDR3 region is CQTDGYTF. The DNA for the CDR3 is TGCCAAACAGATGGCTACACCTTC.

V and J are TRBV2 and TRBJ1-4; D uncertain. The CDR3 is 15 residues long. Germline CDR1 and CDR2: SNHLY and FYNNEI. V gave up 1 base and J gave up 4 bases, with 10 bases separating them. The CDR3 DNA is TGTGCCAGCAGTGAAGACCAGGCCAATAATGAAAAACTGTTTTTT. Translation gives CASSEDQANNEKLFF.

This clone has just a few counts. The CDR3, as DNA: TGTGCCAGCAGCTTAGTGGGCGGGTTGAGCAATCAGCCCCAGCATTTT. This codes for CASSLVGGLSNQPQHF. The chain employs TRBV7-2 and TRBJ1-5; unclear D gene. Germline V gives CDR1 SGHTA, CDR2 FQGNSA. The CDR3 has 16 residues. V gave up 1 base and J gave up 1 base, with 11 bases separating them.

This clone was seen just once. The chain links TRBV4-1 to TRBJ2-7; TRBD1 matches at 8 bases. CDR1 and CDR2 (germline): MGHRA, YSYEKL. The CDR3 loop spans 15 amino acids. Trimming took 4 bases from V and 1 from J; bases not matched to a gene: 6. The CDR3 loop reads CASSPGQGRSYEQYF. The CDR3 nucleotides read TGCGCCAGCAGCCCCGGACAGGGCCGGTCCTACGAGCAGTACTTC.

The chain has TRBV19 and TRBJ2-1; the match to TRBD2 covers 14 bases. Germline V gene sequence: CDR1 LNHDA, CDR2 SQIVND (reference sequence). CDR3 size: 20 residues. V was pared by 5 bases and J by 0 bases, with 12 bases of the junction left unmatched. CDR3 DNA: TGTGCCAGTAGTCCGCGGACTAGCGGGAGGACCAAGAGCTCCTACAATGAGCAGTTCTTC. Translation gives CASSPRTSGRTKSSYNEQFF.

This clone turned up a few times. The chain employs TRBV6-5 and TRBJ1-1, with D tentatively TRBD1 (5 bases). The germline V gene encodes CDR1 MNHEY and CDR2 SVGAGI. This CDR3 has 15 amino acids. V lost 6 bases to trimming and J lost 1 base, with 15 bases between them. CDR3 DNA: TGTGCCAGCAGACGCGACCTAACAGGGAACACTGAAGCTTTCTTT. Translated: CASRRDLTGNTEAFF.

V usage is TRBV29-1 and J usage is TRBJ2-7, with 10 bases lining up with TRBD1. The J segment lost 5 bases and the V segment lost 5 bases, leaving 18 bases of the junction unmatched. This CDR3 is built from 17 residues. Germline V lookup: CDR1 SQVTM, CDR2 ANQGSEA. The CDR3 DNA reads TGCAGCGTTCTACCGTACATAACCGACAGGGGGCGCGACGAGCAGTACTTC. It encodes CSVLPYITDRGRDEQYF.

V is TRBV2 and J is TRBJ2-7; 7 bases match TRBD1. Germline V gives CDR1 SNHLY, CDR2 FYNNEI. The V and J ends lost 7 bases and 3 bases, in that order; junction bases with no gene match: 12. This CDR3 region has 15 residues. CDR3 protein: CASKLERGLHYEQYF. The DNA for the CDR3 is TGTGCCAGCAAGCTCGAGAGGGGGCTACACTACGAGCAGTACTTC.

The chain combines TRBV7-9 with TRBJ1-4, with a possible D match to TRBD1 (5 bases). V was clipped by 4 bases and J by 4 bases, with 10 bases between them. The germline gives CDR1 SEHNR, CDR2 FQNEAQ (reference sequence). CDR3 size: 14 residues. The CDR3 sequence: CASSSRQHNEKLFF. As DNA, the CDR3 is TGTGCCAGCAGCTCACGACAGCATAATGAAAAACTGTTTTTT.

The gene calls are TRBV19 and TRBJ2-1, with 10 bases aligning to TRBD2. The V gene's germline CDR1 is LNHDA and CDR2 SQIVND (reference sequence). The J segment lost 9 bases and the V segment lost 5 bases, leaving 4 bases of the junction unmatched. The CDR3 has 13 residues. As DNA, the CDR3 is TGTGCCAGTAGTCCTAGCGGGAGAGGTGAGCAGTTCTTC. Encoded protein: CASSPSGRGEQFF.

This chain joins TRBV3-1 (or the pseudogene TRBV3-2) and TRBJ2-2; TRBD1 might be the D (5 bases). CDR3 size: 15 residues. V was shortened by 4 bases and J by 3 bases, with 12 bases between the two germline ends. Germline-derived CDR1 and CDR2 are LGHDT and YNNKEL (reference sequence). The CDR3 is CASSPLSRDTGELFF. Written as DNA, the CDR3 is TGTGCCAGCAGCCCACTTTCCAGGGACACCGGGGAGCTGTTTTTT.